The 21 T cell receptor beta chains given below trace back to one sample, sequenced in a study of shared T cell receptors in the human thymus. Only in-frame clones appear in the TCRdb table, and some are missing; sequencing was by immunoSEQ multiplex PCR. The repertoire holds about 710,000 clones, with more than 70% as singletons. A further study also used this sample, focusing on human thymus T cells.

Sequenced material: thymocytes. All receptors derive from a boy under two years old with a congenital heart defect.

This clone was recorded only once. The same CDR3 arises from other DNA sequences in this sample as well. V usage is TRBV7-2 and J usage is TRBJ2-7; D not certain. The length of the CDR3 is 12 residues. V dropped 4 bases and J dropped 0 bases, with 4 bases sitting between them. Per germline, CDR1 SGHTA and CDR2 FQGNSA. CDR3 in amino acids: CASSSSSYEQYF. The DNA for the CDR3 is TGTGCCAGCAGCTCCAGCTCCTACGAGCAGTACTTC.

J is TRBJ1-5 and V is TRBV6-6; a possible D gene is TRBD1 (6 bases). This CDR3 comprises 15 residues. V was shortened by 10 bases and J by 7 bases, with 23 bases between the two germline ends. Germline CDR1 reads MNHNY; CDR2 reads SVGAGI (reference sequence). The CDR3 DNA reads TGTGCCATCTCCGCCGTAGGCCCAGGGGCCCAGCCCCAGCATTTT. It specifies CAISAVGPGAQPQHF.

This chain connects TRBV14 to TRBJ2-1; D is unclear. There are 15 residues in the CDR3. CDR1 is SGHDN and CDR2 is FVKESK in the germline V gene. Trimming cost V 1 base and J 0 bases, with 7 bases left between them. CDR3 bases: TGTGCCAGCAGCCAAGGTCCGAGCTCCTACAATGAGCAGTTCTTC. Residues: CASSQGPSSYNEQFF.

This rearrangement joins TRBV19 to TRBJ2-1; D is perhaps TRBD1 (6 bases). Germline CDR1 LNHDA, CDR2 SQIVND (reference sequence). The length of the CDR3 is 16 residues. Trimming cost V 5 bases and J 4 bases, with 18 bases left between them. Here the CDR3 reads CASSLTQGVMYNEQFF. The CDR3, as DNA: TGTGCCAGTAGTCTAACACAGGGAGTCATGTACAATGAGCAGTTCTTC.

V usage is TRBV27 and J usage is TRBJ2-7, with 8 bases fitting TRBD1. Germline V gene lookup returns CDR1 MNHEY and CDR2 SMNVEV (reference sequence). J gave up 7 bases and V 0 bases, and 11 bases lay outside the gene matches. CDR3 length: 16 residues. The CDR3 DNA reads TGTGCCAGCAGTTTATCTCCCAGACAGGGGCAAACTGAGCAGTACTTC. Protein sequence: CASSLSPRQGQTEQYF.

The V and J genes are TRBV4-3 and TRBJ2-7; possibly TRBD2 for D (5 bases). Trimming shortened V by 0 bases and J by 1 base, and 13 bases separated the two germline ends. The CDR3 is made up of 16 amino acids. Germline values: CDR1 LGHNA, CDR2 YSLEER. CDR3 nucleotide sequence: TGCGCCAGCAGCCAAGAGTGGTACCGGGGTTCCTACGAGCAGTACTTC. Its protein product is CASSQEWYRGSYEQYF.

The chain employs TRBV19 and TRBJ2-5; the match to TRBD1 covers 7 bases. The CDR3 runs to 13 residues. V was clipped by 4 bases and J by 2 bases; unmatched bases: 1. Germline V gene sequence: CDR1 LNHDA, CDR2 SQIVND (reference sequence). The CDR3 spells CASSTGQQETQYF. The CDR3 DNA reads as TGTGCCAGTAGTACGGGACAGCAAGAGACCCAGTACTTC.

A single count supports this clone. This chain links TRBV15 with TRBJ2-6; tentatively, D is TRBD1 (6 bases). CDR3 length: 19 residues. Looked up from germline, CDR1 is LNHNV and CDR2 is YYDKDF (reference sequence). With 0 bases removed from V and 0 bases from J, the gap between germline ends came to 15 bases. CDR3 coding DNA: TGTGCCACCAGCAGAGATAACGAGGACAGCCGCTCTGGGGCCAACGTCCTGACTTTC. This gives the protein CATSRDNEDSRSGANVLTF. The whole variable domain, remainder taken from reference TRBV15 and TRBJ2-6, is DAMVIQNPRYQVTQFGKPVTLSCSQTLNHNVMYWYQQKSSQAPKLLFHYYDKDFNNEADTPDNFQSRRPNTSFCFLDIRSPGLGDTAMYLCATSRDNEDSRSGANVLTFGAGSRLTVL.

The chain recombines TRBV28 with TRBJ1-2; D call uncertain. The V end was cut by 6 bases, the J end by 3 bases, with 11 bases between. The CDR3 consists of 13 residues. Germline CDR1 and CDR2: MDHEN and SYDVKM. DNA for the CDR3: TGTGCCAGCAGGAGACAAGTAGACTATGGCTACACCTTC. It specifies CASRRQVDYGYTF.

The chain carries TRBV7-6 and TRBJ2-7; 15 positions match TRBD2. The J segment lost 6 bases and the V segment lost 5 bases, leaving 14 bases of the junction unmatched. This CDR3 spans 18 amino acids. Looked up from germline, CDR1 is SGHVS and CDR2 is FNYEAQ. The CDR3 sequence is CASSQRRYGGLAGGEQYF. CDR3 in DNA: TGTGCCAGCAGCCAAAGACGGTACGGGGGACTAGCGGGAGGCGAGCAGTACTTC. The complete variable domain, with remaining parts taken from reference TRBV7-6 and TRBJ2-7, reads GAGVSQSPRYKVTKRGQDVALRCDPISGHVSLYWYRQALGQGPEFLTYFNYEAQQDKSGLPNDRFSAERPEGSISTLTIQRTEQRDSAMYRCASSQRRYGGLAGGEQYFGPGTRLTVT.

The chain has TRBV29-1 and TRBJ1-1; no firm D call. Between the trimmed V and J ends, which lost 3 bases and 1 base, there was a span of 12 bases. Germline V CDR1 and CDR2: SQVTM, ANQGSEA. The length of the CDR3 is 14 residues. This chain's CDR3 is CSVEGPITNTEAFF. The DNA of the CDR3 is TGCAGCGTTGAGGGCCCTATTACGAACACTGAAGCTTTCTTT.

This clone was recorded once. This chain joins TRBV6-5 and TRBJ2-7; TRBD1 matches 10 bases. Germline CDR1 MNHEY, CDR2 SVGAGI. The V segment lost 5 bases and the J segment 9 bases; nucleotides outside the gene matches: 13. The CDR3 consists of 15 residues. CDR3 bases: TGTGCCAGCAGTGCCCGACAGGGGGCGCCTATCGGGCAGTACTTC. It specifies CASSARQGAPIGQYF.

This chain uses TRBV27 with TRBJ2-2; D is undetermined. The CDR3 totals 12 residues. Germline-derived CDR1 and CDR2 are MNHEY and SMNVEV (reference sequence). V lost 5 bases and J lost 5, with 6 bases in between. CDR3 protein: CASSPPTGELFF. For the CDR3, the DNA is TGTGCCAGCAGTCCTCCGACCGGGGAGCTGTTTTTT.

The V call is TRBV15, the J call TRBJ1-5; no firm D call. CDR1 and CDR2 from the germline V gene are LNHNV and YYDKDF (reference sequence). The CDR3 is 16 amino acids. Deletions cut 5 bases from V and 0 bases from J, with 14 bases between. The CDR3 nucleotides are TGTGCCACCAGCGGCATGGAAGAGGCTAGCAATCAGCCCCAGCATTTT. Translating it yields CATSGMEEASNQPQHF.

The rearrangement uses TRBV2 and TRBJ2-3; TRBD1 is a possible D gene (6 bases). Germline assignment: CDR1 SNHLY and CDR2 FYNNEI. Trimming cost V 6 bases and J 0 bases, with 13 bases left between them. This CDR3 is built from 15 residues. The CDR3 reads CASSQQGRSTDTQYF. DNA for the CDR3: TGTGCCAGCAGCCAACAGGGCCGCAGCACAGATACGCAGTATTTT.

V gene TRBV15 combines with J gene TRBJ1-5; a weak D match, TRBD1 (6 bases). The V gene's germline CDR1 is LNHNV and CDR2 YYDKDF (reference sequence). The CDR3 sequence is 18 residues long. Trimming cost V 3 bases and J 6 bases, with 24 bases left between them. The CDR3 nucleotides are TGTGCCACCAGCAGCACTCCACCCCGGGGGGCTCGAAGTCAGCCCCAGCATTTT. Encoded protein: CATSSTPPRGARSQPQHF.

The rearrangement uses TRBV14 and TRBJ2-3; 14 bases agree with TRBD2. Germline loops: CDR1 SGHDN, CDR2 FVKESK. V lost 4 bases, J lost 2 bases, and 14 bases stayed unmatched. The CDR3 runs 20 residues. Here the CDR3 DNA reads TGTGCCAGCAGCCTGAGCAAGGGACTAGCGGGGGCCAGCCCCACAGATACGCAGTATTTT. Amino acid sequence: CASSLSKGLAGASPTDTQYF.

The CDR3 reads CASSPMPRYGSNQPQHF. The CDR3 coding sequence is TGTGCCAGCAGTCCAATGCCCAGGTACGGAAGCAATCAGCCCCAGCATTTT. The chain recombines TRBV28 with TRBJ1-5; D is undetermined. Trimming removed 5 bases at V and 1 base at J, with 18 bases between. The CDR3 contains 17 residues. CDR1 is MDHEN and CDR2 is SYDVKM in the germline V gene.

The V gene is TRBV4-2, the J gene TRBJ1-2, with TRBD1 identical over 7 bases. The CDR3 spans 14 residues. CDR1 LGHNA and CDR2 YNFKEQ come from the germline V gene. J was trimmed by 6 bases and V by 1 base; bases with no gene match: 5. DNA for the CDR3: TGTGCCAGCAGCCAAGTGGGACAGCTGGATGGCTACACCTTC. Translation gives CASSQVGQLDGYTF.

The chain links TRBV7-9 to TRBJ2-7; 9 positions agree with TRBD1. J was trimmed by 4 bases and V by 5 bases; bases with no gene match: 9. The CDR3 extends over 15 amino acids. Germline V gene lookup returns CDR1 SEHNR and CDR2 FQNEAQ (reference sequence). CDR3 amino acids: CASSRAGTGKYEQYF. The CDR3 region has the DNA TGTGCCAGCAGCCGTGCCGGGACAGGGAAATACGAGCAGTACTTC.

The chain uses TRBV6-1 and TRBJ2-1, with a weak D call TRBD1 (6 bases). CDR1 is MNHNS, CDR2 SASEGT, per germline. Deletions cut 0 bases from V and 10 bases from J, with 19 bases between. The CDR3 has 16 residues. This CDR3 reads CASSEAGASMVSEQFF. The CDR3 bases are TGTGCCAGCAGTGAAGCGGGGGCTAGCATGGTAAGCGAGCAGTTCTTC.